These 17 T cell receptor beta chains were sequenced from one sample in a study of T-cell reconstitution after alpha-beta-depleted transplantation in children. It was with unique molecular identifiers that the TCRbeta library was prepared. TCRdb re-analysed the PCR reads in MiXCR, keeping a single row per CDR3 protein. The sample yields fewer than 550,000 distinct CDR3 sequences, around 15% seen once. The sample was PBMCs, mostly from graft donor cells, taken 360 days after TCRalphabeta/CD19-depleted stem cell transplant. The receptors stem from a boy in the first two years of life who had a stem cell transplant for Wiskott-Aldrich syndrome, so the T cells may come from the graft donor.

J is TRBJ2-2 and V is TRBV11-2; 12 nucleotides agree with TRBD2. Germline-derived CDR1 and CDR2 are SGHAT and FQNNGV. This CDR3 contains 18 residues. V trimming: 1 base; J trimming: 4 bases; junction bases outside the gene matches: 7. The CDR3: CASSLGPSGRAATGELFF. As DNA, the CDR3 is TGTGCCAGCAGCTTAGGTCCTAGCGGGAGGGCAGCCACCGGGGAGCTGTTTTTT.

This clonotype was counted only a few times. The chain recombines TRBV29-1 with TRBJ2-1, with 7 bases fitting TRBD2. The CDR3 has 15 residues. The J segment lost 8 bases and the V segment lost 5 bases, leaving 15 bases of the junction unmatched. CDR1 is SQVTM, CDR2 ANQGSEA, per germline. CDR3 protein: CSVLRTSEGRDEQFF. CDR3 DNA: TGCAGCGTTCTTCGGACATCTGAGGGGAGGGATGAGCAGTTCTTC.

In this sample, this clonotype turned up a few times. The chain has TRBV7-9 and TRBJ2-2; 7 bases match TRBD1. This CDR3 has 14 amino acids. Germline loops: CDR1 SEHNR, CDR2 FQNEAQ (reference sequence). V was clipped by 5 bases and J by 3 bases; unmatched bases: 3. CDR3 region: CASSRGQYTGELFF. The CDR3 nucleotides read TGTGCCAGCAGCCGGGGACAGTACACCGGGGAGCTGTTTTTT.

The table lists this clonotype with a few counts. The V gene is TRBV28, the J gene TRBJ2-7; maybe TRBD2 (6 bases). V was clipped by 0 bases and J by 3 bases, with 12 bases between them. Germline V gene sequence: CDR1 MDHEN, CDR2 SYDVKM. The CDR3 runs to 15 residues. The CDR3 region has the DNA TGTGCCAGCAGTTTATGGGGAGGCGGGTTCTACGAGCAGTACTTC. It translates to CASSLWGGGFYEQYF.

This clonotype was picked up a small number of times. The rearrangement links TRBV5-1 to TRBJ2-5; the match to TRBD1 covers 7 bases. The CDR3 has 15 amino acids. Germline CDR1 SGHRS, CDR2 YFSETQ. J was trimmed by 5 bases and V by 0 bases; bases with no gene match: 7. The CDR3 protein is CASSLVDRVWETQYF. The CDR3, as DNA: TGCGCCAGCAGCTTGGTCGACAGGGTTTGGGAGACCCAGTACTTC.

The genes are TRBV14 and TRBJ2-3; weak D call: TRBD2 (5 bases). CDR1 and CDR2 from the germline V gene are SGHDN and FVKESK. The V gene lost 2 bases and the J gene lost 4 bases, with 10 bases spanning the gap. This CDR3 contains 14 residues. The CDR3 sequence is CASSQLAFADTQYF. The CDR3 region has the DNA TGTGCCAGCAGCCAACTAGCTTTCGCAGATACGCAGTATTTT.

This clonotype was counted between two and nine times. The V and J genes are TRBV13 and TRBJ1-6; 7 positions agree with TRBD1. J gave up 6 bases and V 8 bases, and 10 bases lay outside the gene matches. Germline loops: CDR1 PRHDT, CDR2 FYEKMQ (reference sequence). The CDR3 is 15 residues long. This chain's CDR3 is CASSEGRQGNSPLHF. The CDR3 DNA is TGTGCCAGCTCAGAGGGGCGACAGGGTAATTCACCCCTCCACTTT.

The gene calls are TRBV5-1 and TRBJ1-1, with 7 bases aligning to TRBD1. Germline trimming cut 3 bases from V and 4 bases from J; bases unmatched to any gene: 6. CDR1 and CDR2 (germline): SGHRS, YFSETQ. This CDR3 region has 14 residues. CDR3 sequence (DNA): TGCGCCAGCAGCTCTCACAGGGGTGGCACTGAAGCTTTCTTT. Translating gives CASSSHRGGTEAFF.

This clonotype was recorded a few times. The chain has TRBV20-1 and TRBJ1-6; D might be TRBD1 (5 bases). Trimming removed 5 bases at V and 2 bases at J, with 10 bases between. Germline CDR1 reads DFQATT; CDR2 reads SNEGSKA (reference sequence). The CDR3 length is 14 residues. CDR3 DNA: TGCAGTGCTCCAGGGTTTACCTATAATTCACCCCTCCACTTT. Amino acids: CSAPGFTYNSPLHF.

There are a few counts of this clonotype. V gene TRBV14 combines with J gene TRBJ2-7, with D possibly matching TRBD2 (6 bases). The CDR3 is 13 amino acids. V lost 4 bases, J lost 11 bases, and 18 bases lay in between. The germline V gene has CDR1 SGHDN and CDR2 FVKESK. The CDR3 DNA sequence: TGTGCCAGCAGCCCTGGGACTTCAGGCTACGAGTACTTC. Amino acid sequence: CASSPGTSGYEYF.

This clonotype was seen only a few times. The gene calls are TRBV30 and TRBJ2-2, with 11 bases that match TRBD2. CDR3 length: 14 amino acids. With 2 bases clipped from V and 6 bases from J, the junction kept 2 bases outside the gene matches. Germline V CDR1 and CDR2: GTSNPN, SVGIG (reference sequence). The CDR3: CAWSKLAGAGELFF. The CDR3 DNA reads as TGTGCCTGGAGTAAACTAGCGGGAGCCGGGGAGCTGTTTTTT.

The rearrangement joins TRBV12-3 or TRBV12-4 to TRBJ2-2, with 9 bases fitting TRBD1. There are 16 residues in the CDR3. V was pared by 5 bases and J by 6 bases, with 10 bases of the junction left unmatched. The CDR3 DNA reads TGTGCCAGCAGTCCCGGGACAGGGTTGATCGCCGGGGAGCTGTTTTTT. The encoded protein is CASSPGTGLIAGELFF.

This clonotype was counted a few times. The CDR3 reads CASSQSGTIQETQYF. CDR3 nucleotides: TGTGCCAGCAGCCAGAGCGGGACCATCCAAGAGACCCAGTACTTC. V usage is TRBV7-7 and J usage is TRBJ2-5; 7 bases align to TRBD2. The CDR3 length is 15 residues. V gave up 5 bases and J gave up 1 base; unmatched junction bases: 7. Looked up from germline, CDR1 is SSHAT and CDR2 is FNYEAQ (reference sequence). Variable domain in full (rest from reference TRBV7-7 and TRBJ2-5): GAGVSQSPRYKVTKRGQDVTLRCDPISSHATLYWYQQALGQGPEFLTYFNYEAQPDKSGLPSDRFSAERPEGSISTLTIQRTEQRDSAMYRCASSQSGTIQETQYFGPGTRLLVL.

There are a few counts of this clonotype. V gene TRBV12-3 or TRBV12-4 combines with J gene TRBJ1-5; no definite D call. The CDR3 is 14 residues long. Trimming took off 5 bases at V and 2 bases at J, with 10 bases between the two ends. CDR3 in DNA: TGTGCCAGCAGTCACCACGGGGGCAATCAGCCCCAGCATTTT. It specifies CASSHHGGNQPQHF.

This clonotype occurred many times. V is TRBV5-1 and J is TRBJ2-1; 9 positions agree with TRBD2. Germline V gene data show CDR1 as SGHRS and CDR2 as YFSETQ. V lost 1 base to trimming and J lost 4 bases; unmatched junction nucleotides: 6. This CDR3 is 16 amino acids long. This CDR3 reads CASSLTLSGSYNEQFF. The CDR3 bases are TGCGCCAGCAGCTTGACCCTTAGCGGGAGTTACAATGAGCAGTTCTTC.

This sequence joins TRBV5-1 and TRBJ1-2; D is possibly TRBD1 (5 bases). The V end lost 4 bases, the J end lost 12 bases, and 16 bases lay between the germline ends. Germline V gene data show CDR1 as SGHRS and CDR2 as YFSETQ. This CDR3 is 12 amino acids long. CDR3 nucleotides: TGCGCCAGCAGCAGCCAAGGGGTAAACAACACCTTC. Translation gives CASSSQGVNNTF.

The chain employs TRBV4-1 and TRBJ2-5, with TRBD1 identical over 9 bases. Germline assignment: CDR1 MGHRA and CDR2 YSYEKL. The CDR3 extends over 19 amino acids. With V trimmed by 0 bases and J by 6 bases, 17 bases remained unmatched. In DNA form, the CDR3 reads TGCGCCAGCAGCCAAGAGTACGGGACAGGGTCCTTTAATCAGAAGACCCAGTACTTC. The encoded protein is CASSQEYGTGSFNQKTQYF.